This is a list of T cell receptor beta chains from one sample in a study of blood T cell repertoires in COVID-19. Using immunoSEQ multiplex PCR, the repertoire was profiled, and TCRdb retains in-frame clones only, with some absent. The repertoire holds hundreds of thousands of clones, with approximately 91% as singletons. The sequenced sample consisted of PBMCs or T cells enriched from blood (not recorded which). These receptors were taken from a middle-aged woman with acute COVID-19. CDR3s include the opening cysteine and the closing phenylalanine or tryptophan. A D gene is named only where the DNA matches it firmly. Clone size, where shown, is once, few, many, or a class for clones that have expanded.

TGTGCCAGTAGTATCCAGGGAATTGTCAATCAGCCCCAGCATTTT	CASSIQGIVNQPQHF	-	TRBJ1-5	15	-	TRBV19
TGTGCCAGCAGCACCAGGGGGGAGACCTCCTACGAGCAGTACTTC	CASSTRGETSYEQYF	-	TRBJ2-7	15	-	TRBV7-2
TGCAGCGTTGATACAGGGGGCTTAAGAGAGACCCAGTACTTC	CSVDTGGLRETQYF	TRBD1	TRBJ2-5	14	-	TRBV29-1
TGCGCCAGCAGTGACAGGGTGCCTAGCGGGGGGGTATCAAATGAGCAGTTCTTC	CASSDRVPSGGVSNEQFF	TRBD2	TRBJ2-1	18	-	TRBV10-2
TGTTCCCATTCCCCGGGGACCGGGGAGCTGTTTTTT	CSHSPGTGELFF	-	TRBJ2-2	12	-	TRBV6-5
TGTGCCAGCAGCCCAGGCCCAGGGGGCGCGGGCACTGAAGCTTTCTTT	CASSPGPGGAGTEAFF	TRBD1	TRBJ1-1	16	-	TRBV27
TGTGCCAGCAGTCGGGGGGGCCGTGGGAACACTGAAGCTTTCTTT	CASSRGGRGNTEAFF	-	TRBJ1-1	15	-	TRBV6-5
TGTGCCAGCAGTTACTCGAGACGCGGGACTTACAATGAGCAGTTCTTC	CASSYSRRGTYNEQFF	-	TRBJ2-1	16	-	TRBV6-2/TRBV6-3
TGTGCCACCAGTGATACCGGGACAGGGGAGGGCTATGGCTACACCTTC	CATSDTGTGEGYGYTF	TRBD1	TRBJ1-2	16	-	TRBV24-1
TGTGCCAGCAGCCGCCGGGACAGGGACGACATTCAGTACTTC	CASSRRDRDDIQYF	TRBD1	TRBJ2-4	14	-	TRBV4-2
TGCAGTGCTGGTACGAGGGAGACCCAGTACTTC	CSAGTRETQYF	-	TRBJ2-5	11	-	TRBV20-1
TGCGCCAGCAGCCAAGGGCCGGGACAGGGTGACGAGCAGTACTTC	CASSQGPGQGDEQYF	TRBD1	TRBJ2-7	15	-	TRBV4-1
TGTGCTAGTGGTTTGGGCTATAACACTGAAGCTTTCTTT	CASGLGYNTEAFF	-	TRBJ1-1	13	-	TRBV12-5
TGTGCCAGCAGCTTAACAGGGGCCGGGGAGCTGTTTTTT	CASSLTGAGELFF	TRBD1	TRBJ2-2	13	-	TRBV7-9
TGCGCCAGCAGCTTGGAGGGGTTCTCTGGAAACACCATATATTTT	CASSLEGFSGNTIYF	-	TRBJ1-3	15	-	TRBV5-1
TGCGCCAGCAGCTTTCCGGGGGTGAACACTGAAGCTTTCTTT	CASSFPGVNTEAFF	-	TRBJ1-1	14	-	TRBV5-1
TGTGCCAGCAGCAGCCGCCGGGACAGGGCCTATGGCTACACCTTC	CASSSRRDRAYGYTF	TRBD1	TRBJ1-2	15	-	TRBV14
TGTGCCAGCAGCCAAGTGACCCCGACAGGGAACGGCGAGCAGTACTTC	CASSQVTPTGNGEQYF	TRBD1	TRBJ2-7	16	-	TRBV3-1/TRBV3-2
TGTGCCAGCAGTACTCGACAGGGGAGTGGGGGCTACACCTTC	CASSTRQGSGGYTF	TRBD1	TRBJ1-2	14	-	TRBV6-5
TGTGCCAGCAGCCCCCCGGGACAGGGCTCCTACAATGAGCAGTTCTTC	CASSPPGQGSYNEQFF	TRBD1	TRBJ2-1	16	-	TRBV4-2
TGTGCCAGTAGTAGATCGACACGCACAGATACGCAGTATTTT	CASSRSTRTDTQYF	-	TRBJ2-3	14	-	TRBV19
TGTGCCAGTAGTAAGGGACAGGGCTGGGCTAACTATGGCTACACCTTC	CASSKGQGWANYGYTF	TRBD1	TRBJ1-2	16	-	TRBV19
TGTGCCACCAGGACAGGGGGCGCGCAGACTGAAGCTTTCTTT	CATRTGGAQTEAFF	TRBD1	TRBJ1-1	14	-	TRBV10-3
TGTGCCAGCAGCTTGACAGGGAACTCACTGGAGCAGTTCTTC	CASSLTGNSLEQFF	-	TRBJ2-1	14	-	TRBV5-8
TGTGCCAGCAGGTCTCATGAGGGTGAGCAGCTCTTC	CASRSHEGEQLF	-	TRBJ2-1	12	-	TRBV12-3/TRBV12-4
TGTGCCAGCAGCTTATTTGGGACAAATAATTCACCCCTCCACTTT	CASSLFGTNNSPLHF	-	TRBJ1-6	15	-	TRBV7-2
TGTGCCAGCAGCGTAGAGGGCAGGAGGGAGGAAAAACTGTTTTTT	CASSVEGRREEKLFF	-	TRBJ1-4	15	-	TRBV9
TGCGCCAGCAGCCGGACAGGGGCTAACTATGGCTACACCTTC	CASSRTGANYGYTF	TRBD1	TRBJ1-2	14	-	TRBV4-1
TGTGCCAGTAGTATAGGGCGGGGCTCGTACAATGAGCAGTTCTTC	CASSIGRGSYNEQFF	-	TRBJ2-1	15	few	TRBV19
TGTGCCAGCAGTTACTCGAACGGAGCCGGAGGGCAGTTCTTC	CASSYSNGAGGQFF	-	TRBJ2-1	14	-	TRBV6-2/TRBV6-3
TGTGCCTGGGATACAGGGGCGGATCAGCCCCAGCATTTT	CAWDTGADQPQHF	TRBD1	TRBJ1-5	13	once	TRBV30
TGTGCCAGCAGGCCAGGACACCTACGTTCGACCTACGAGCAGTACTTC	CASRPGHLRSTYEQYF	-	TRBJ2-7	16	once	TRBV2
TGTGCCAGCAGCACATCAGTTGGGGGGAGTACAGATACGCAGTATTTT	CASSTSVGGSTDTQYF	-	TRBJ2-3	16	-	TRBV3-1/TRBV3-2
TGTGCCAGCAGTGTTAGGACAGGGTTCAATCAGCCCCAGCATTTT	CASSVRTGFNQPQHF	TRBD1	TRBJ1-5	15	-	TRBV2
TGTGCCAGCTCACCAGCGGGGGGAGAACTCAATGAGCAGTTCTTC	CASSPAGGELNEQFF	TRBD2	TRBJ2-1	15	-	TRBV18
TGTGCCAGCAGTGAGCGGAGTGCTAAAGAGACCCAGTACTTC	CASSERSAKETQYF	-	TRBJ2-5	14	-	TRBV2
TGCAGCGTTGATATTACAGGGGTGAACACTGAAGCTTTCTTT	CSVDITGVNTEAFF	TRBD1	TRBJ1-1	14	-	TRBV29-1
TGTGCCTCAACGGCCCCGGACAGGGGCTTGAACACTGAAGCTTTCTTT	CASTAPDRGLNTEAFF	TRBD1	TRBJ1-1	16	-	TRBV30
TGTGCCTGGAGTGAGGGGTTTAGCGGGGCGGGCACAGATACGCAGTATTTT	CAWSEGFSGAGTDTQYF	TRBD2	TRBJ2-3	17	-	TRBV30
TGCGCCAGCAGCCACGGGACAGCGAATGAAAAACTGTTTTTT	CASSHGTANEKLFF	TRBD1	TRBJ1-4	14	-	TRBV5-1
TGTGCCAGCGGGAGACATTATGGCTACACCTTC	CASGRHYGYTF	-	TRBJ1-2	11	-	TRBV6-5
TGTGCCATCAGTGTGACAGAGCACTATGGCTACACCTTC	CAISVTEHYGYTF	-	TRBJ1-2	13	-	TRBV10-3
TGTGCCAGCATCACCTGGTTGCGGGGAGGGGAGAATGAGCAGTTCTTC	CASITWLRGGENEQFF	TRBD2	TRBJ2-1	16	-	TRBV7-8
TGTGCCAGCAGCCATCCTGGGCGGGGGGGGCTCCTGCCCCAGTACTTC	CASSHPGRGGLLPQYF	TRBD2	TRBJ2-5	16	-	TRBV3-1/TRBV3-2
TGTGCCAGCAGTGTGTCTGGCGGGCCTCGAAACTATGGCTACACCTTC	CASSVSGGPRNYGYTF	-	TRBJ1-2	16	-	TRBV2
TGCGCCAGCAGCGAGGAAAACTATGGCTACACCTTC	CASSEENYGYTF	-	TRBJ1-2	12	few	TRBV5-1
TGCAGCGTTGCTATCGTCCAACAAGAGACCCAGTACTTC	CSVAIVQQETQYF	-	TRBJ2-5	13	-	TRBV29-1
TGTGCCAGCAGTTACTCGGGGAACAGGGGGCAATCACTGCAGTTCTTC	CASSYSGNRGQSLQFF	TRBD1	TRBJ2-1	16	-	TRBV6-5
TGTGCCAGCAGATTTCAGGGGGTGGGTTATGGCTACACCTTC	CASRFQGVGYGYTF	TRBD1	TRBJ1-2	14	-	TRBV5-6
TGTGCCAGCAGTTCATACTCAGGGGAGTCCTCAGACTTC	CASSSYSGESSDF	-	TRBJ2-7	13	once	TRBV7-9
TGTGCCAGCAGCGATGACAGGGGGGAACCCCTCCACTTT	CASSDDRGEPLHF	TRBD1	TRBJ1-6	13	once	TRBV6-5
TGTGCCAGCAGTGAACAGGCAGGGAAGGCCTGGGGCTACACCTTC	CASSEQAGKAWGYTF	-	TRBJ1-2	15	-	TRBV2